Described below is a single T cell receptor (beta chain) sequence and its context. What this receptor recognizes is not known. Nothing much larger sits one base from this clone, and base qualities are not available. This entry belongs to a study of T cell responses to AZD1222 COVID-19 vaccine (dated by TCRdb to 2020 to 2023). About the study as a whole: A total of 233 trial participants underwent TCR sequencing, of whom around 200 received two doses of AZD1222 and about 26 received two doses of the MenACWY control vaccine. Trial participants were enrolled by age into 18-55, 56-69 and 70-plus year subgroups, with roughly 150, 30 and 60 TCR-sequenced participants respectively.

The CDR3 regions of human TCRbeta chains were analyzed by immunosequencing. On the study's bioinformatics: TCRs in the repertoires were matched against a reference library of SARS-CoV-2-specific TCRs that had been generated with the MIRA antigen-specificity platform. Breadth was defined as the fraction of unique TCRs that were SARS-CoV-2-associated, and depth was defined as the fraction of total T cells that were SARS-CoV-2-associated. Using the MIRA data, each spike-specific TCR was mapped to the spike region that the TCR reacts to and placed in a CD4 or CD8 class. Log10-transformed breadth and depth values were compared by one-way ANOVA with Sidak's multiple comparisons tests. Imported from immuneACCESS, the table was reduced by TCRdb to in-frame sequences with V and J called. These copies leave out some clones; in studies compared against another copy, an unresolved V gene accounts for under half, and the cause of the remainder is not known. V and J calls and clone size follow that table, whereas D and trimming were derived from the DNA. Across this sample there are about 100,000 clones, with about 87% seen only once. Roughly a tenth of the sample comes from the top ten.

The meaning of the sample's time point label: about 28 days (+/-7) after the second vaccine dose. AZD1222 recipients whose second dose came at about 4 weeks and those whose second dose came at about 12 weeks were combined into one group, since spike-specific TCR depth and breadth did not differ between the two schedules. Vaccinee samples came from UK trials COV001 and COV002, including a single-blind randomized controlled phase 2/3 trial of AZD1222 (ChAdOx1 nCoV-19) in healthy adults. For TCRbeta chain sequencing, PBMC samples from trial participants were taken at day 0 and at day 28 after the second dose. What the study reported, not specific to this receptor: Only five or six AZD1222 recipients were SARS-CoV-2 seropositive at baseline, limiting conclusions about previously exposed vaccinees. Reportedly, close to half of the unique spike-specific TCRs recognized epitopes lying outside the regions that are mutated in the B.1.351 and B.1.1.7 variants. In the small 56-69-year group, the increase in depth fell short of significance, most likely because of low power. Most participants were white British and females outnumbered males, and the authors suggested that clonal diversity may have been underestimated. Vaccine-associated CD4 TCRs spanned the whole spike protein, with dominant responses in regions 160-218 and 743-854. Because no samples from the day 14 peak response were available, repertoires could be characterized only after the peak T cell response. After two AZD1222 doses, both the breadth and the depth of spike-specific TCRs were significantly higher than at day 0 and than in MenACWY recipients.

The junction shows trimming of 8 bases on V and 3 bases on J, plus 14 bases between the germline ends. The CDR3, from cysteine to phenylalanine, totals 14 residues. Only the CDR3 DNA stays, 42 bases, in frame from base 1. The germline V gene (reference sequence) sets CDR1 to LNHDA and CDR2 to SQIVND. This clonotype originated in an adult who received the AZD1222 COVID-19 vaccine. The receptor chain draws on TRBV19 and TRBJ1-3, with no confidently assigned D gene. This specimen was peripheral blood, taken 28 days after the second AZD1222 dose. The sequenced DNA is TGTGCCAGTTCAATTGGCTTCGGTGGAAACACCATATATTTT. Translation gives CASSIGFGGNTIYF.